These T cell receptor beta chains were read from a single sample in a study of a mutant IDH1 vaccine in newly diagnosed glioma. Their recognized antigens are unknown. Only in-frame clones appear in the TCRdb table, and some are missing; sequencing was by immunoSEQ multiplex PCR. This table has some 30,000 clones, 85% to 90% appearing once. The sample in question was PBMCs, obtained from a glioma patient whose treatment included an IDH1 peptide vaccine. The receptor set was obtained from a middle-aged man with glioma. CDR3s include the opening cysteine and the closing phenylalanine or tryptophan. The D gene is left open where the match is weak. Size is omitted from some rows. Given values are once, few, many or a class for expanded clones.

v_gene	abundance	d_gene	j_gene	CDR3aa	CDR3nt
TRBV25-1	NA	TRBD2	TRBJ2-2	CASSDPGGAAGELFF	TGTGCCAGCAGTGACCCCGGGGGGGCAGCCGGGGAGCTGTTTTTT
TRBV5-6	NA	TRBD1	TRBJ1-6	CASSFGTGGGNSPLHF	TGTGCCAGCAGCTTCGGGACAGGGGGCGGTAATTCACCCCTCCACTTT
TRBV10-3	NA	NA	TRBJ2-1	CAISGGGAGNNNEQFF	TGTGCCATCAGTGGAGGGGGGGCCGGAAATAACAATGAGCAGTTCTTC
TRBV5-4	NA	NA	TRBJ1-3	CASSPGRRNSGNTIYF	TGTGCCAGCAGCCCGGGTCGACGGAACTCTGGAAACACCATATATTTT
TRBV4-2	NA	TRBD2	TRBJ2-1	CASSQGPGRTHNEQFF	TGTGCCAGCAGCCAAGGTCCCGGGAGGACACACAATGAGCAGTTCTTC
TRBV25-1	few	NA	TRBJ2-1	CASSGSGGGSSYNEQFF	TGTGCCAGCAGTGGGTCGGGGGGCGGTAGCTCCTACAATGAGCAGTTCTTC
TRBV5-5	NA	NA	TRBJ2-1	CASSLTRRSNEQFF	TGTGCCAGCAGCTTGACTAGGAGGTCCAATGAGCAGTTCTTC
TRBV4-2	NA	TRBD2	TRBJ2-2	CASSQAGTSGNTGELFF	TGTGCCAGCAGCCAAGCCGGGACTAGCGGGAACACCGGGGAGCTGTTTTTT
TRBV27	NA	TRBD1	TRBJ1-1	CASRHLWTQGGNTEAFF	TGTGCCAGCAGACACTTGTGGACACAGGGGGGGAACACTGAAGCTTTCTTT
TRBV28	NA	NA	TRBJ1-2	CASSLSVRGYYGYTF	TGTGCCAGCAGTTTATCAGTACGGGGCTACTATGGCTACACCTTC
TRBV29-1	NA	TRBD1	TRBJ2-1	CSVTRDRGGYNEQFF	TGCAGCGTTACACGGGACAGGGGGGGCTACAATGAGCAGTTCTTC
TRBV7-2	NA	NA	TRBJ2-7	CASSSSRTEQYF	TGTGCCAGCAGCTCGAGTCGCACGGAGCAGTACTTC
TRBV4-1	NA	NA	TRBJ1-3	CASSHLEWGVGNTIYF	TGCGCCAGCAGCCATTTAGAATGGGGAGTTGGAAACACCATATATTTT
TRBV28	NA	NA	TRBJ1-2	CASSFGGGRRHGYTF	TGTGCCAGCAGTTTCGGGGGGGGACGGAGACATGGCTACACCTTC
TRBV10-1	NA	TRBD1	TRBJ1-1	CASREDRGAAEAFF	TGCGCCAGCAGAGAGGACAGGGGCGCAGCTGAAGCTTTCTTT
TRBV2	NA	TRBD1	TRBJ1-2	CASSLQGHYGYTF	TGTGCCAGCAGTTTACAGGGGCACTATGGCTACACCTTC
TRBV5-1	NA	NA	TRBJ1-2	CASSPTPIGEGYTF	TGCGCCAGCAGCCCCACACCCATCGGGGAGGGCTACACCTTC
TRBV7-8	NA	NA	TRBJ2-2	CASSLGRTGELFF	TGTGCCAGCAGCCTCGGACGCACCGGGGAGCTGTTTTTT
TRBV11-1	NA	TRBD2	TRBJ2-3	CASSRDYSTDTQYF	TGTGCCAGCAGCCGGGACTATAGCACAGATACGCAGTATTTT
TRBV2	NA	TRBD1	TRBJ1-4	CASSGETGWGEKLFF	TGTGCCAGCAGTGGAGAGACAGGGTGGGGTGAAAAACTGTTTTTT
TRBV9	NA	TRBD1	TRBJ1-1	CASSEGAGAATEAFF	TGTGCCAGCAGCGAGGGGGCAGGGGCGGCCACTGAAGCTTTCTTT
TRBV15	NA	NA	TRBJ2-3	CATSRDRTQYF	TGTGCCACCAGCAGAGATCGCACGCAGTATTTT
TRBV20-1	NA	NA	TRBJ2-1	CSAIGWNEQFF	TGCAGTGCTATAGGGTGGAATGAGCAGTTCTTC
TRBV10-3	NA	NA	TRBJ1-2	CAIKEADDYGYTF	TGTGCCATCAAGGAGGCGGACGACTATGGCTACACCTTC
TRBV7-2	NA	TRBD1	TRBJ2-3	CASSTRTGPGDTQYF	TGTGCCAGCAGCACCCGGACAGGGCCGGGAGATACGCAGTATTTT
TRBV4-1	NA	NA	TRBJ1-4	CASSQVSTATNEKLFF	TGCGCCAGCAGCCAAGTCTCGACGGCAACTAATGAAAAACTGTTTTTT
TRBV7-2	NA	NA	TRBJ2-3	CASSSRGAGLTDTQYF	TGTGCCAGCAGCTCCCGGGGGGCGGGACTGACAGATACGCAGTATTTT
TRBV19	NA	TRBD1	TRBJ1-2	CASTNQGVPSYYGYTF	TGTGCCAGTACCAATCAGGGGGTCCCCTCCTACTATGGCTACACCTTC
TRBV10-3	NA	NA	TRBJ2-5	CAISAVTGSPGETQYF	TGTGCCATCAGTGCTGTAACAGGGTCCCCAGGGGAGACCCAGTACTTC
TRBV5-1	NA	NA	TRBJ2-2	CASSRGDSDGELFF	TGCGCCAGCAGTCGGGGGGACAGTGACGGGGAGCTGTTTTTT
TRBV19	NA	NA	TRBJ1-1	CASSIEGSRNTEAFF	TGTGCCAGTAGTATAGAGGGCAGCCGGAACACTGAAGCTTTCTTT
TRBV27	NA	TRBD2	TRBJ2-4	CASRRTSGIPTLAKNIQYF	TGTGCCAGCAGGAGGACTAGCGGGATTCCTACTCTAGCCAAAAACATTCAGTACTTC
TRBV19	NA	TRBD1	TRBJ1-1	CASSGTANTEAFF	TGTGCCAGTAGTGGGACAGCGAACACTGAAGCTTTCTTT
TRBV4-3	once	TRBD2	TRBJ2-3	CASSHGLAQNTQYF	TGCGCCAGCAGCCACGGACTAGCGCAAAATACGCAGTATTTT
TRBV18	NA	NA	TRBJ1-2	CASSPVKGANYGYTF	TGTGCCAGCTCACCAGTAAAGGGAGCTAACTATGGCTACACCTTC
TRBV13	few	NA	TRBJ1-6	CASSSGLANSPLHF	TGTGCCAGCAGCTCGGGACTGGCTAATTCACCCCTCCACTTT
TRBV7-2	few	NA	TRBJ2-3	CASSLFTGSYTDTQYF	TGTGCCAGCAGCTTATTCACAGGCAGCTACACAGATACGCAGTATTTT
TRBV2	NA	NA	TRBJ1-4	CASKPTGHPNEKLFF	TGTGCCAGCAAACCGACAGGCCATCCTAATGAAAAACTGTTTTTT
TRBV10-1	NA	NA	TRBJ1-2	CASSDLNLGGFRGYTF	TGCGCCAGCAGTGACCTTAATCTAGGGGGATTCAGAGGCTACACCTTC
TRBV4-3	NA	NA	TRBJ2-2	CASSQDLATDDVLYTGELFF	TGCGCCAGCAGCCAAGACCTAGCGACGGACGACGTACTCTACACCGGGGAGCTGTTTTTT
TRBV18	NA	NA	TRBJ1-5	CASSPDPPIGNQPQHF	TGTGCCAGCTCACCAGACCCGCCGATAGGCAATCAGCCCCAGCATTTT
TRBV18	NA	NA	TRBJ2-5	CASSPAPALQETQYF	TGTGCCAGCTCACCAGCGCCAGCATTACAAGAGACCCAGTACTTC
TRBV19	NA	NA	TRBJ1-2	CASSIAKGQGGGYTF	TGTGCCAGTAGTATAGCGAAGGGCCAGGGAGGTGGCTACACCTTC
TRBV6-5	NA	NA	TRBJ1-2	CASRAGFGVGYTF	TGTGCCAGCAGAGCCGGGTTTGGGGTTGGCTACACCTTC
TRBV19	NA	TRBD1	TRBJ1-6	CASSIPPGQGSSPLHF	TGTGCCAGTAGTATTCCTCCGGGACAGGGGAGTTCACCCCTCCACTTT
TRBV29-1	once	NA	TRBJ2-1	CSVDGRLAGGRWASYNEQFF	TGCAGCGTTGATGGTCGGCTGGCAGGGGGGAGATGGGCCTCGTACAATGAGCAGTTCTTC
TRBV7-2	NA	TRBD2	TRBJ2-1	CASTSSGTAHNEQFF	TGTGCCAGCACCTCTAGCGGGACCGCCCACAATGAGCAGTTCTTC
TRBV6-6	NA	NA	TRBJ1-6	CASSTRTDYNSPLHF	TGTGCCAGCAGCACGAGGACTGATTATAATTCACCCCTCCACTTT
TRBV27	NA	NA	TRBJ2-7	CASSFRPGQILDEQYF	TGTGCCAGCAGTTTCCGTCCGGGGCAAATTCTAGACGAGCAGTACTTC
TRBV7-2	NA	NA	TRBJ2-7	CASSLDGSWGEQYF	TGTGCCAGCAGCTTAGACGGGAGTTGGGGCGAGCAGTACTTC
TRBV5-6	NA	TRBD1	TRBJ1-5	CASSSGQDGGEQPQHF	TGTGCCAGCAGCTCCGGACAGGATGGGGGTGAGCAGCCCCAGCATTTT
TRBV2	once	NA	TRBJ1-5	CASRGDGNNQPQHF	TGTGCCAGCAGGGGGGATGGTAACAATCAGCCCCAGCATTTT
TRBV7-2	NA	NA	TRBJ1-2	CASSLGGWQDLNYGYTF	TGTGCCAGCAGCTTAGGGGGTTGGCAGGACCTAAACTATGGCTACACCTTC
TRBV19	NA	NA	TRBJ1-6	CASSYGGLRNSPLHF	TGTGCCAGTAGTTATGGGGGGCTACGGAATTCACCCCTCCACTTT